One T cell receptor beta chain is described in this entry. This entry belongs to a study of Ad26.COV2.S vaccination and SARS-CoV-2 variants. The assay was immunoSEQ multiplex PCR, and TCRdb's table has in-frame clones only and misses some. The sample contains roughly 500,000 clones, 89% of which appear only once. V dropped 5 bases and J dropped 2 bases, with 9 bases sitting between them. Per the germline V gene, CDR1 is SGHTA and CDR2 is FQGNSA. The length of the CDR3 is 13 residues. Treatment indicated: 19 received Ad26.COV2.S at low or high dose, single or two shots; roughly 5 received placebo; per-sample allocation not given. Repertoires come from day 63 after the first vaccine or placebo injection.

The TCR sequence derives from a person aged 18 to 59 who received the Ad26.COV2.S COVID-19 vaccine or a placebo. The chain uses TRBV7-2 and TRBJ1-1; no clear D. Source: peripheral blood, taken in a trial of Ad26.COV2.S vaccine versus placebo. The DNA of the CDR3 is TGTGCCAGCAGCCTACGGTTAAACACTGAAGCTTTCTTT. Translation gives CASSLRLNTEAFF.